The 14 T cell receptor beta chains listed next were all sequenced from one sample in a study of T cell changes during pregnancy in multiple sclerosis. Assay: immunoSEQ multiplex PCR; the TCRdb copy retains only in-frame clones and omits some. This repertoire shows about 17,000 clones, roughly 88% found once; its top ten account for approximately 12%. This specimen consisted of CD8+ T cells from peripheral blood mononuclear cells, obtained after pregnancy. Source of these receptors: a female donor in good health, enrolled as a control in a pregnancy study.

By sample share, this clone is medium-sized. The chain links TRBV6-4 to TRBJ1-2; TRBD1 aligns across 7 bases. The CDR3 is 15 amino acids. V dropped 8 bases and J dropped 4; count of bases not matched to a gene: 13. Germline V gene data show CDR1 as MRHNA and CDR2 as SNTAGT. Here the CDR3 reads CASSPGDRDVYGYTF. The CDR3 bases are TGTGCCAGCTCTCCCGGTGACAGGGACGTCTATGGCTACACCTTC.

Sample share makes this clone medium-sized. The chain carries TRBV6-6 and TRBJ1-1; 7 bases map to TRBD1. V shed 4 bases, J shed 2 bases, and the junction held 4 bases outside the gene matches. The germline CDR1 and CDR2 sequences are MNHNY and SVGAGI (reference sequence). CDR3 size: 14 residues. The DNA for the CDR3 is TGTGCCAGCAGTTTGAACAGGGGAAACACTGAAGCTTTCTTT. It translates to CASSLNRGNTEAFF.

V usage is TRBV27 and J usage is TRBJ1-5; no clear D. This CDR3 region has 17 residues. The V end lost 6 bases, the J end lost 0 bases, and 18 bases lay between the germline ends. Looked up from germline, CDR1 is MNHEY and CDR2 is SMNVEV (reference sequence). The CDR3 region is CASSPIRQVGSNQPQHF. The CDR3 nucleotides read TGTGCCAGCAGCCCAATTCGCCAGGTTGGTAGCAATCAGCCCCAGCATTTT.

With respect to this clone: This sample includes further DNA sequences coding for the same CDR3. CDR3 sequence reads: CASSIDSPTEAFF. CDR3 sequence (DNA): TGTGCCAGTAGTATTGACAGTCCGACTGAAGCTTTCTTT. The chain uses TRBV19 and TRBJ1-1; possibly TRBD1 for D (5 bases). Germline V gene lookup returns CDR1 LNHDA and CDR2 SQIVND (reference sequence). This CDR3 region has 13 residues. V lost 3 bases to trimming and J lost 5 bases, with 10 bases between them.

The CDR3 DNA follows: TGTGCCAGCAGCCCGGGGACAGGGATCGAGCAGTACTTC. Amino acid sequence: CASSPGTGIEQYF. The J gene is TRBJ2-7, the V gene TRBV7-9; 9 nucleotides align to TRBD1. Trimming cost V 5 bases and J 6 bases; bases outside gene matches: 5. Per the germline V gene, CDR1 is SEHNR and CDR2 is FQNEAQ (reference sequence). CDR3 size: 13 residues. The full variable domain, completed using reference TRBV7-9 and TRBJ2-7, is DTGVSQNPRHKITKRGQNVTFRCDPISEHNRLYWYRQTLGQGPEFLTYFQNEAQLEKSRLLSDRFSAERPKGSFSTLEIQRTEQGDSAMYLCASSPGTGIEQYFGPGTRLTVT.

Only one count was recorded for this clone. CDR3 coding DNA: TGCGCCAGCACCCCCCGGAGGGATGGCACCGGGGAGCTGTTTTTT. The encoded protein is CASTPRRDGTGELFF. V gene TRBV5-1 combines with J gene TRBJ2-2, with a tentative D call TRBD2 (6 bases). This CDR3 has 15 amino acids. Germline lookup yields CDR1 SGHRS and CDR2 YFSETQ. V was trimmed by 6 bases and J by 4 bases, leaving 16 bases between them.

The chain combines TRBV27 with TRBJ2-7; the match to TRBD1 covers 7 bases. The germline gives CDR1 MNHEY, CDR2 SMNVEV (reference sequence). With 4 bases clipped from V and 2 bases from J, the junction kept 8 bases outside the gene matches. This CDR3 comprises 15 residues. CDR3 sequence: CASSSPDRFPYEQYF. The CDR3 DNA reads as TGTGCCAGCAGTTCACCGGACAGGTTTCCCTACGAGCAGTACTTC.

The rearrangement links TRBV7-9 to TRBJ2-1; TRBD2 matches 14 bases. The CDR3 has 15 residues. CDR1 is SEHNR and CDR2 is FQNEAQ in the germline V gene (reference sequence). Trimming removed 6 bases from V and 7 bases from J; junction bases left unmatched: 5. The CDR3 DNA is TGTGCCAGCAGGGGGACTAGCGGGAGTATTAATGAGCAGTTCTTC. Amino acids: CASRGTSGSINEQFF.

The chain joins TRBV15 to TRBJ2-1, with D tentatively TRBD2 (6 bases). From germline, CDR1 is LNHNV and CDR2 YYDKDF (reference sequence). The CDR3 spans 14 residues. V lost 1 base and J lost 6, with 10 bases in between. CDR3 protein: CATSRAGEANEQFF. The CDR3 DNA reads as TGTGCCACCAGCAGAGCGGGAGAGGCCAATGAGCAGTTCTTC.

The rearrangement links TRBV27 to TRBJ1-5; the match to TRBD1 covers 7 bases. Trimming removed 5 bases from V and 6 bases from J; junction bases left unmatched: 7. Per the germline V gene, CDR1 is MNHEY and CDR2 is SMNVEV (reference sequence). This CDR3 is 14 amino acids long. The CDR3 DNA is TGTGCCAGCAGTGCCAACAGGGGTAGTCAGCCCCAGCATTTT. It yields the protein CASSANRGSQPQHF.

The chain joins TRBV4-2 to TRBJ2-3, with TRBD2 identical over 10 bases. The CDR3 runs to 19 residues. V shed 0 bases, J shed 6 bases, and the junction held 15 bases outside the gene matches. Germline V gives CDR1 LGHNA, CDR2 YNFKEQ. The CDR3 loop is CASSQETFGIAGGLDTQYF. The CDR3 DNA is TGTGCCAGCAGCCAAGAAACATTTGGGATAGCGGGGGGCCTCGATACGCAGTATTTT.

The J gene is TRBJ2-3, the V gene TRBV9, with 8 bases aligning to TRBD1. CDR3 length equals 17 residues. Germline trimming cut 0 bases from V and 2 bases from J; bases unmatched to any gene: 8. Germline CDR1 reads SGDLS; CDR2 reads YYNGEE. The chain's CDR3 is CASSVEGTGINTDTQYF. The CDR3 coding sequence is TGTGCCAGCAGCGTAGAGGGGACAGGAATTAACACAGATACGCAGTATTTT.

V usage is TRBV19 and J usage is TRBJ2-3, with TRBD2 matching over 9 bases. The V gene's germline CDR1 is LNHDA and CDR2 SQIVND (reference sequence). The CDR3 totals 15 residues. J lost 2 bases, V lost 3 bases, and 3 bases had no gene match. CDR3 DNA sequence: TGTGCCAGTAGTATTTTAGCGGGAGACACAGATACGCAGTATTTT. Its protein is CASSILAGDTDTQYF.

Points on this clone: This same CDR3 is encoded by further DNA sequences in the sample. The J gene is TRBJ1-2, the V gene TRBV7-9, with a weak D call TRBD1 (5 bases). Germline-derived CDR1 and CDR2 are SEHNR and FQNEAQ (reference sequence). There are 15 residues in the CDR3. Trimming cost V 5 bases and J 2 bases, with 15 bases left between them. The CDR3 reads CASSNPPQENYGYTF. CDR3 DNA sequence: TGTGCCAGCAGCAACCCCCCACAGGAGAACTATGGCTACACCTTC.